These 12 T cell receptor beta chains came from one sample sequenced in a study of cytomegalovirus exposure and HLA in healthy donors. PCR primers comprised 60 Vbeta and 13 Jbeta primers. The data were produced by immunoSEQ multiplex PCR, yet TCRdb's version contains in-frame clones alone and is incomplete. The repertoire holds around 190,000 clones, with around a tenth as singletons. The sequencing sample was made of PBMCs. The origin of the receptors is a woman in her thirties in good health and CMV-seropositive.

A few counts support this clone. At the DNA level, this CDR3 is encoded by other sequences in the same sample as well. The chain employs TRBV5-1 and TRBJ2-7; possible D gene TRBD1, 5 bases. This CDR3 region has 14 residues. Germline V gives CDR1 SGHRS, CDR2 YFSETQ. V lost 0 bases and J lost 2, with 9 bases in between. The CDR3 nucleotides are TGCGCCAGCAGCTTGGGGCAGGGTGCCTACGAGCAGTACTTC. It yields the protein CASSLGQGAYEQYF.

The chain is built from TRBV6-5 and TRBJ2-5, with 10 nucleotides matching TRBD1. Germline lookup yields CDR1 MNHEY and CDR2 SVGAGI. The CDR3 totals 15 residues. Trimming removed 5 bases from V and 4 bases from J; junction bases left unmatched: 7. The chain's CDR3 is CASSTGTGVGETQYF. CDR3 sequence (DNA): TGTGCCAGCAGTACCGGGACAGGGGTAGGAGAGACCCAGTACTTC.

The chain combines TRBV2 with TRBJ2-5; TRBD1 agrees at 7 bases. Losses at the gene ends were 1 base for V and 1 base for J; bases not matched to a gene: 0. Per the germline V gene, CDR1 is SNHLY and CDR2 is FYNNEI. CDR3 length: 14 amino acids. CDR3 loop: CASSEDRGQETQYF. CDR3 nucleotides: TGTGCCAGCAGTGAAGACAGGGGCCAAGAGACCCAGTACTTC.

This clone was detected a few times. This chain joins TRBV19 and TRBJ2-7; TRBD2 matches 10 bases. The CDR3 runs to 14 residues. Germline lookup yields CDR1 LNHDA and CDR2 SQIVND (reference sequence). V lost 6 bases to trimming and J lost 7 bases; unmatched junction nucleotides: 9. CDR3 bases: TGTGCCAGTAGCGCCGGGACTAGCGTTGAAGAGCAGTACTTC. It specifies CASSAGTSVEEQYF. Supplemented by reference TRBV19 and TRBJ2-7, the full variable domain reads DGGITQSPKYLFRKEGQNVTLSCEQNLNHDAMYWYRQDPGQGLRLIYYSQIVNDFQKGDIAEGYSVSREKKESFPLTVTSAQKNPTAFYLCASSAGTSVEEQYFGPGTRLTVT.

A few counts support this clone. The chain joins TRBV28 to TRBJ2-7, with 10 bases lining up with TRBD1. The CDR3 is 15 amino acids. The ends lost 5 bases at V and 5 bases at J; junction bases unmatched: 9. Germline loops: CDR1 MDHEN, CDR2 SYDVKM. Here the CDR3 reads CASSPPGQGIHEQYF. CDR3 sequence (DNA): TGTGCCAGCAGTCCCCCGGGACAGGGGATCCACGAGCAGTACTTC. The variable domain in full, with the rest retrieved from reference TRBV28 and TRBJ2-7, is DVKVTQSSRYLVKRTGEKVFLECVQDMDHENMFWYRQDPGLGLRLIYFSYDVKMKEKGDIPEGYSVSREKKERFSLILESASTNQTSMYLCASSPPGQGIHEQYFGPGTRLTVT.

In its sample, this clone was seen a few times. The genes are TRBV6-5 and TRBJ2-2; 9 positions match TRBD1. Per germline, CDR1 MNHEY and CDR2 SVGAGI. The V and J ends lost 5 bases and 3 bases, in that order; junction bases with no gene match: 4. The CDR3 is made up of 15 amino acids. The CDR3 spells CASSAGQGDTGELFF. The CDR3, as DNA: TGTGCCAGCAGTGCGGGACAGGGAGACACCGGGGAGCTGTTTTTT.

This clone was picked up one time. CDR3 nucleotide sequence: TGTGCCAGCAGTGAAATGGTGAGGCAGGGGATCTTCTTACACTTT. It codes for CASSEMVRQGIFLHF. The genes are TRBV6-1 and TRBJ1-6, with D perhaps matching TRBD1 (6 bases). Per the germline V gene, CDR1 is MNHNS and CDR2 is SASEGT. V lost 2 bases, J lost 19 bases, and 24 bases lay in between. There are 15 residues in the CDR3.

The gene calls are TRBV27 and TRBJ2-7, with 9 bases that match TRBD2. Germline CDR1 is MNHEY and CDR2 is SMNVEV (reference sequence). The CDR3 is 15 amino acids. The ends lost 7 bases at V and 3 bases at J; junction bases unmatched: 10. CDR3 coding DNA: TGTGCCAGCATCCTGCCGCGACTAGCGGTCTACGAGCAGTACTTC. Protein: CASILPRLAVYEQYF.

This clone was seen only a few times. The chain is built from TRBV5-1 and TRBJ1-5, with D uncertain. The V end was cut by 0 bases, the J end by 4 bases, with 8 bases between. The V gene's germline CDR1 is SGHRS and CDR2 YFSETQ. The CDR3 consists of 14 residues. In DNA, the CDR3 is TGCGCCAGCAGCTTGGATCCGAGTAATCAGCCCCAGCATTTT. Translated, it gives CASSLDPSNQPQHF.

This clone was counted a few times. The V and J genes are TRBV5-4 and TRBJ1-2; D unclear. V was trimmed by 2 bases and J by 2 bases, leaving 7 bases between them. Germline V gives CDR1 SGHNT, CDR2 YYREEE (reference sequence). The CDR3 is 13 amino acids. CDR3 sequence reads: CASSFGENYGYTF. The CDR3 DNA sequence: TGTGCCAGCAGCTTTGGGGAGAACTATGGCTACACCTTC.

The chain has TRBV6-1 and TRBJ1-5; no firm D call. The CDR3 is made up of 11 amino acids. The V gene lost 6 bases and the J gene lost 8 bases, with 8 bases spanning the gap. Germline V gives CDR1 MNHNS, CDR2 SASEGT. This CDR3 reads CASRQSEPQHF. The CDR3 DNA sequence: TGTGCCAGCAGGCAATCGGAGCCCCAGCATTTT.

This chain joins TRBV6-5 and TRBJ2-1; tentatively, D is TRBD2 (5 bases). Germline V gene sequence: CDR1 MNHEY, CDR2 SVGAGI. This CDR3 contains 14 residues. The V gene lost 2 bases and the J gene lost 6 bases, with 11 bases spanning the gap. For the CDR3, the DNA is TGTGCCAGCAGTTACGGAGGAACCCCCAATGAGCAGTTCTTC. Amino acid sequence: CASSYGGTPNEQFF.